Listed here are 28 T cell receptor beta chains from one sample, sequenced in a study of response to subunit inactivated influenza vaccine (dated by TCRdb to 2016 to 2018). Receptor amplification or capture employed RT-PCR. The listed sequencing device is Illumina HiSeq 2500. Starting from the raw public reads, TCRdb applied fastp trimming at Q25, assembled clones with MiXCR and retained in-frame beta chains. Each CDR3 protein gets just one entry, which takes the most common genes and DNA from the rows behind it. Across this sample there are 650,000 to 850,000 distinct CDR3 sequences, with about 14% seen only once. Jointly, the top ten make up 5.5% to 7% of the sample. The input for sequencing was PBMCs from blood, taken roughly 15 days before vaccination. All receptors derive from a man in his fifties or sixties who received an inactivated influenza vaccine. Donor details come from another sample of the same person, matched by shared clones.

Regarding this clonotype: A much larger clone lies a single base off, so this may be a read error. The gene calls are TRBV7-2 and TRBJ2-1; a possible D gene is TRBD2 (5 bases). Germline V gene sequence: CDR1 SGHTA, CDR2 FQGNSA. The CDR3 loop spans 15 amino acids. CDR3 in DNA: TGTGCCATCAGCTTAGCCCCTGGACCGGGGAGTGAGCAGTTCTTC. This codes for CAISLAPGPGSEQFF.

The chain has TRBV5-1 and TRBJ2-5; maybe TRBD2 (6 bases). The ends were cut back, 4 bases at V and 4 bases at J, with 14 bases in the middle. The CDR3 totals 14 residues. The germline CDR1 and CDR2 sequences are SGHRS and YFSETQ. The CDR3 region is CASSGGLLLETQYF. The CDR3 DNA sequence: TGCGCCAGCAGCGGGGGACTCCTGCTAGAGACCCAGTACTTC.

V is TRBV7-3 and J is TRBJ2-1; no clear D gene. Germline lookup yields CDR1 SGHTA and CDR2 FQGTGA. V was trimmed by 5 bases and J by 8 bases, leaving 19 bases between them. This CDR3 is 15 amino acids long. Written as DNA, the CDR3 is TGTGCCAGCAGCAGACACATGTCCACTCGGGATGAGCAGTTCTTC. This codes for CASSRHMSTRDEQFF.

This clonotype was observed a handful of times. This CDR3 is CASSPQQGAGDTQYF. CDR3 sequence (DNA): TGCGCCAGCAGCCCCCAACAGGGGGCTGGAGATACGCAGTATTTT. V gene TRBV5-1 combines with J gene TRBJ2-3; TRBD1 matches at 9 bases. The V gene end was trimmed by 4 bases and the J gene end by 5 bases; junction bases not matched to a gene: 8. The CDR3 loop spans 15 amino acids. Germline V gene lookup returns CDR1 SGHRS and CDR2 YFSETQ.

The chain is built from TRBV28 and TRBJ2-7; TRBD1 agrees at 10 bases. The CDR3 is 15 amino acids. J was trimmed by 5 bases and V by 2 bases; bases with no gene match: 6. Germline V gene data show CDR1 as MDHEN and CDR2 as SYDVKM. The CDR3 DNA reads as TGTGCCAGCAGTTTAATGGGACAGGGGAACCACGAGCAGTACTTC. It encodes CASSLMGQGNHEQYF.

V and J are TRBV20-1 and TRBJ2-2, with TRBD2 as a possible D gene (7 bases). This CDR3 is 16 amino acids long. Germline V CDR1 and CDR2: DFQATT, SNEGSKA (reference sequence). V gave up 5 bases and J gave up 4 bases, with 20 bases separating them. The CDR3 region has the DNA TGCAGTGCTGGGAGAGGGGGGGGGCTCAGCACCGGGGAGCTGTTTTTT. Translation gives CSAGRGGGLSTGELFF.

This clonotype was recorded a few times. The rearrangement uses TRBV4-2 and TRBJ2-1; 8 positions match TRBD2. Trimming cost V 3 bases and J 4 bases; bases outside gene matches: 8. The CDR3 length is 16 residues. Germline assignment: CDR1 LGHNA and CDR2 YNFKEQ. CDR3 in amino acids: CASSHSLAGPYNEQFF. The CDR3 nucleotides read TGTGCCAGCAGCCATAGTCTAGCGGGTCCTTACAATGAGCAGTTCTTC.

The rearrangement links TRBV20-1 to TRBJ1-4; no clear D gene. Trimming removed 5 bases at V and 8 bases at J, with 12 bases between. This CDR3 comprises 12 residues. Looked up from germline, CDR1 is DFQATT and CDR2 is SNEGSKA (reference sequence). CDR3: CSAPKSGEKLFF. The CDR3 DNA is TGCAGTGCTCCCAAGTCGGGGGAAAAACTGTTTTTT.

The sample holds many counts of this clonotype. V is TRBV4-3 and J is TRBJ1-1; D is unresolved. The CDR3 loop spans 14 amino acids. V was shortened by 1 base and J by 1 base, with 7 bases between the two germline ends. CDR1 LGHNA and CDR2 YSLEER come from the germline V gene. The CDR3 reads CASSQAEGNTEAFF. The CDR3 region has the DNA TGCGCCAGCAGCCAAGCTGAAGGGAACACTGAAGCTTTCTTT.

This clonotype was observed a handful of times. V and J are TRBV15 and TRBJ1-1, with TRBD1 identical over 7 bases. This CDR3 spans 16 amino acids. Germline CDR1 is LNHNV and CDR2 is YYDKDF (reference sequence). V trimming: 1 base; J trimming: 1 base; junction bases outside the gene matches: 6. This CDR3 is CATSRGEGARNTEAFF. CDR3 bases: TGTGCCACCAGCAGAGGGGAGGGGGCACGGAACACTGAAGCTTTCTTT.

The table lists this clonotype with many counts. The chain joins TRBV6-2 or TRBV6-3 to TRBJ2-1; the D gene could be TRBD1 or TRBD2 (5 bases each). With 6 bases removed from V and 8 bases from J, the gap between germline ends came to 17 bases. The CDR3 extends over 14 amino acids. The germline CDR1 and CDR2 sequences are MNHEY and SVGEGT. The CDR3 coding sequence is TGTGCCAGCAGAGGGACCCCAGCTTTGCATGAGCAGTTCTTC. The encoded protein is CASRGTPALHEQFF.

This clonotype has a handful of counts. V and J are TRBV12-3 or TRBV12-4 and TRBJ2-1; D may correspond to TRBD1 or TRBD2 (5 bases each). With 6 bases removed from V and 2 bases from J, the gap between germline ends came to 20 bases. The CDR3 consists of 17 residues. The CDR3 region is CASSWTSGTVTYNEQFF. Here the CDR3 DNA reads TGTGCCAGCAGCTGGACCTCCGGGACGGTGACCTACAATGAGCAGTTCTTC.

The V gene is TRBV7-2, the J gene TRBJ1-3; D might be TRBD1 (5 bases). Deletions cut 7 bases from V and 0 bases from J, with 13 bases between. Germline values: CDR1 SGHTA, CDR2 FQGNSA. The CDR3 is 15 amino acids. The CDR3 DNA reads TGTGCCAGCACCTCACAGGAGATCTCTGGAAACACCATATATTTT. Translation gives CASTSQEISGNTIYF. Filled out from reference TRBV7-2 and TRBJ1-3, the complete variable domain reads GAGVSQSPSNKVTEKGKDVELRCDPISGHTALYWYRQSLGQGLEFLIYFQGNSAPDKSGLPSDRFSAERTGGSVSTLTIQRTQQEDSAVYLCASTSQEISGNTIYFGEGSWLTVV.

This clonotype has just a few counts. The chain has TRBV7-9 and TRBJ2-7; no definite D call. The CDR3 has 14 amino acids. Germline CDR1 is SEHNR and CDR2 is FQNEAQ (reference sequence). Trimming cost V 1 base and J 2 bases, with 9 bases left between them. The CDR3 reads CASSLDRHAYEQYF. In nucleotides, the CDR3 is TGTGCCAGCAGCTTAGACCGTCACGCCTACGAGCAGTACTTC.

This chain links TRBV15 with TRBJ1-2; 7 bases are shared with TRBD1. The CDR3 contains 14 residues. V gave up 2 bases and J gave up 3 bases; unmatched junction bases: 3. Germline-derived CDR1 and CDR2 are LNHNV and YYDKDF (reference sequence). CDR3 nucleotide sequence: TGTGCCACCAGCAGACAGACAGGGTACTATGGCTACACCTTC. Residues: CATSRQTGYYGYTF.

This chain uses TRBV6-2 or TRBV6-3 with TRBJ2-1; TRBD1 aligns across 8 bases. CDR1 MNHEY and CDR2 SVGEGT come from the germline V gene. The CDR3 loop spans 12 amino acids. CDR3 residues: CALPGGLHEQFF. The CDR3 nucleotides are TGTGCACTCCCAGGGGGCCTCCATGAGCAGTTCTTC.

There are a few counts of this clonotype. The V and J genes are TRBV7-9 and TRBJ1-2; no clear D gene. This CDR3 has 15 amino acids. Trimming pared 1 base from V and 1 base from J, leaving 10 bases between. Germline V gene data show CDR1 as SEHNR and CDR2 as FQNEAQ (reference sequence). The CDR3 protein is CASSLGGDNNYGYTF. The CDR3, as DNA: TGTGCCAGCAGCTTAGGCGGAGATAATAACTATGGCTACACCTTC.

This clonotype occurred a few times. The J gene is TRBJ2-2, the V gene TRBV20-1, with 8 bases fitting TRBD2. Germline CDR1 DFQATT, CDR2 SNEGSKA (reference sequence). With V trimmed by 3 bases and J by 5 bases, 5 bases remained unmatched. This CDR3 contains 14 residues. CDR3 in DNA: TGCAGTGCTAGTTCGGGACTAGTTACCGGGGAGCTGTTTTTT. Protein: CSASSGLVTGELFF.

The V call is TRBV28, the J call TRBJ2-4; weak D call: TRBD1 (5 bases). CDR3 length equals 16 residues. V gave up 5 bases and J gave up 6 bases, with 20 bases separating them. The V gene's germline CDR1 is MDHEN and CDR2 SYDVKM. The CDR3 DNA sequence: TGTGCCAGCAGTATGACCCTGCAGGGAATGGGAAACATTCAGTACTTC. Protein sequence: CASSMTLQGMGNIQYF.

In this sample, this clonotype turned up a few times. The CDR3 bases are TGTGCCAGCAGTTTAGCGAGCGAGAATCAGCCCCAGCATTTT. Translation: CASSLASENQPQHF. This chain uses TRBV12-3 or TRBV12-4 with TRBJ1-5; D is unresolved. The CDR3 runs 14 residues. Trimming pared 0 bases from V and 4 bases from J, leaving 7 bases between.

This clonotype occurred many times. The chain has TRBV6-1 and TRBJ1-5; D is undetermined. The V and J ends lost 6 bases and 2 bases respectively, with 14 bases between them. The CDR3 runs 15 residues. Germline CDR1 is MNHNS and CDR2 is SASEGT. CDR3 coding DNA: TGTGCCAGCAGCGCCTCAGTGGGAGGCAATCAGCCCCAGCATTTT. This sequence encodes CASSASVGGNQPQHF.

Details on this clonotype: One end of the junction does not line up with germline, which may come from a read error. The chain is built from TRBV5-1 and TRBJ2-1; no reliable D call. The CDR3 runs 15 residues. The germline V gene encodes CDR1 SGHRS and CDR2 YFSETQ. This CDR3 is CASGLDGRAQNEQFF. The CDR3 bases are TGCGCCAGCGGCTTGGACGGCAGAGCTCAAAATGAGCAGTTCTTC.

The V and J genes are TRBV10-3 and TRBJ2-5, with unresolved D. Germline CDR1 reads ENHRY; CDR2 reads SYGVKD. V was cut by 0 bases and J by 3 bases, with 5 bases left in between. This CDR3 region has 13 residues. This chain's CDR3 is CAISESAEETQYF. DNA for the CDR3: TGTGCCATCAGTGAGTCCGCGGAAGAGACCCAGTACTTC.

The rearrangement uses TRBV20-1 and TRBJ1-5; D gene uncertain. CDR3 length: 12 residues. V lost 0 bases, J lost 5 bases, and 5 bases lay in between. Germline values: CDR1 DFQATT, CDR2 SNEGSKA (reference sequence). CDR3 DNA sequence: TGCAGTGCTAGAGAGACTGATCAGCCCCAGCATTTT. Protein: CSARETDQPQHF.

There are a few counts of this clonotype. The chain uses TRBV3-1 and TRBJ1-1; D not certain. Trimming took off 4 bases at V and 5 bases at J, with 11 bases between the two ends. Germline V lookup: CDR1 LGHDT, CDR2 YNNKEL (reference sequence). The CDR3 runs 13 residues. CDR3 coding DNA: TGTGCCAGCAGCCTCTCGGTTCGGACTGAAGCTTTCTTT. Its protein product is CASSLSVRTEAFF.

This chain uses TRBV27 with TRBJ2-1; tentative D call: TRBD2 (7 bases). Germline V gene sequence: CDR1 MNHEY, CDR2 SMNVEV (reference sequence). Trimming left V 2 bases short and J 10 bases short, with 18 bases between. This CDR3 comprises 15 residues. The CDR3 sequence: CASSLGRGTFWEQFF. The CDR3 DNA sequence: TGTGCCAGCAGTTTAGGGAGGGGGACCTTCTGGGAGCAGTTCTTC.

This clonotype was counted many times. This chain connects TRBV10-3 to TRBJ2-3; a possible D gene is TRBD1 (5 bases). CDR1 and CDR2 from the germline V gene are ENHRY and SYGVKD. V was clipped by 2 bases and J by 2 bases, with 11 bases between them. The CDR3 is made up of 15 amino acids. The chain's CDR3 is CAISERGDDTDTQYF. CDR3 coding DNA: TGTGCCATCAGTGAGAGGGGCGATGACACAGATACGCAGTATTTT.

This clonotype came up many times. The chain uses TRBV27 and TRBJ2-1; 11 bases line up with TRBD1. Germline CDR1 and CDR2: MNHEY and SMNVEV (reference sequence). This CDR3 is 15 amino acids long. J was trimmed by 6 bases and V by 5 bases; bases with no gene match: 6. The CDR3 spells CASSPGTGGINEQFF. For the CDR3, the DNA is TGTGCCAGCAGTCCCGGGACAGGGGGTATCAATGAGCAGTTCTTC.